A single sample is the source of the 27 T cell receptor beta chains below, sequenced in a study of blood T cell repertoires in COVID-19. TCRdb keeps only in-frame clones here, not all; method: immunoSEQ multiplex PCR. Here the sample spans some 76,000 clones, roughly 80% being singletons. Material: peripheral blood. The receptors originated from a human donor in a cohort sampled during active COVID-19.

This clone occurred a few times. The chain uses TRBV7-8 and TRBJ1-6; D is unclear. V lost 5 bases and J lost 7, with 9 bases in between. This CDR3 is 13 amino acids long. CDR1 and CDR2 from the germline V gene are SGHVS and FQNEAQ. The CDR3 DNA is TGTGCCAGCAGCCTAATTAGAAATTCACCCCTCCACTTT. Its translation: CASSLIRNSPLHF.

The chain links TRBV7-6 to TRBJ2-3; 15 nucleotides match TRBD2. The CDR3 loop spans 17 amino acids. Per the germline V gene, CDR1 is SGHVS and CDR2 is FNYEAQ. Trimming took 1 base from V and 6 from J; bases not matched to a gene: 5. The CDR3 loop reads CASSLDWTSGGADTQYF. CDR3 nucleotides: TGTGCCAGCAGCTTAGACTGGACTAGCGGGGGGGCGGATACGCAGTATTTT. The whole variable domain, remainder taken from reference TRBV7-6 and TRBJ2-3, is GAGVSQSPRYKVTKRGQDVALRCDPISGHVSLYWYRQALGQGPEFLTYFNYEAQQDKSGLPNDRFSAERPEGSISTLTIQRTEQRDSAMYRCASSLDWTSGGADTQYFGPGTRLTVL.

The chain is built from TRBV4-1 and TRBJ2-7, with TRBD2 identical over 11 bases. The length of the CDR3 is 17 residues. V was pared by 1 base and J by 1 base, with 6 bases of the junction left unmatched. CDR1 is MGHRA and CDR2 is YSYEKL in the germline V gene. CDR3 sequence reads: CASSQGLAGRLSYEQYF. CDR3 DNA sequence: TGCGCCAGCAGCCAAGGACTAGCGGGGCGGTTATCCTACGAGCAGTACTTC.

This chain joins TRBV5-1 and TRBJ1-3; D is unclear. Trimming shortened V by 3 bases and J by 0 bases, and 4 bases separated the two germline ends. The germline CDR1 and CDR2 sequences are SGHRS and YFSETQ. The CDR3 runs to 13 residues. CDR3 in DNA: TGCGCCAGCAGCTGGAGCTCTGGAAACACCATATATTTT. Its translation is CASSWSSGNTIYF.

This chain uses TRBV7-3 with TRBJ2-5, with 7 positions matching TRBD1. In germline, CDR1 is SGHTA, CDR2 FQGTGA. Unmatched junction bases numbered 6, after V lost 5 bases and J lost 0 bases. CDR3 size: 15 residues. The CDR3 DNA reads TGTGCCAGCAGCCGCAAAGGGGGCGACCAAGAGACCCAGTACTTC. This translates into CASSRKGGDQETQYF.

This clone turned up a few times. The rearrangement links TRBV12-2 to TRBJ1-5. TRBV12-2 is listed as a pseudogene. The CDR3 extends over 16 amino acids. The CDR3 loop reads CASRPGGQGGNQPQHF. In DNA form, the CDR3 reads TGTGCAAGTCGCCCCGGGGGGCAGGGTGGCAATCAGCCCCAGCATTTT.

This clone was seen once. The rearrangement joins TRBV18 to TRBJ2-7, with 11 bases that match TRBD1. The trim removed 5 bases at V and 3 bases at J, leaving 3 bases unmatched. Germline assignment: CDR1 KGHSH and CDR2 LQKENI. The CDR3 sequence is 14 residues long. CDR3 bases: TGTGCCAGCTCATCCGGGACAGGGGGCTACGAGCAGTACTTC. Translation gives CASSSGTGGYEQYF.

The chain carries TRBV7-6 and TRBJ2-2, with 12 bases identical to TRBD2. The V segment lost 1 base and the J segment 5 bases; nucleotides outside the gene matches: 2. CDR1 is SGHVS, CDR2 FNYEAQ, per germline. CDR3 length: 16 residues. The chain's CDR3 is CASSLVGLAGTGELFF. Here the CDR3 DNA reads TGTGCCAGCAGCTTAGTCGGACTAGCGGGAACCGGGGAGCTGTTTTTT.

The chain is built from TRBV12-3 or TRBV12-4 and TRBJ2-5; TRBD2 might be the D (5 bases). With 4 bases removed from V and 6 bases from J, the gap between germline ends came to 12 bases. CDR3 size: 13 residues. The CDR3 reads CASSSSVGKTQYF. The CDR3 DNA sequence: TGTGCCAGCAGTTCAAGCGTCGGGAAGACCCAGTACTTC.

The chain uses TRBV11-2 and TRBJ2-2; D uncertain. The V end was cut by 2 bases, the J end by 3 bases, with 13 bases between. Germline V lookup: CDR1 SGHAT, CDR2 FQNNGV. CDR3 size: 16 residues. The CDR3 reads CASSLFPPPDTGELFF. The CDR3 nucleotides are TGTGCCAGCAGCTTATTCCCGCCTCCGGACACCGGGGAGCTGTTTTTT.

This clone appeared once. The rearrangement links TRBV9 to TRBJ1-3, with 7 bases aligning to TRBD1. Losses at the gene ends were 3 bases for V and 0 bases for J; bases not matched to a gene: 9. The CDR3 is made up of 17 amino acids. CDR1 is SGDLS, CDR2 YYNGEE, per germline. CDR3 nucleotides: TGTGCCAGCAGCGCCCTAGGGACAGCGAGCTCTGGAAACACCATATATTTT. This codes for CASSALGTASSGNTIYF.

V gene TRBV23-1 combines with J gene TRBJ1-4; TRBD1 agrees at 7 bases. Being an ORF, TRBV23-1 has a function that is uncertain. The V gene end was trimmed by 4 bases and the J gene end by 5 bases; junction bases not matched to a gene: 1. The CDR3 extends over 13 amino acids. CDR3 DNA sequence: TGCGCCAGCAGTCGCAGGGGGAATGAAAAACTGTTTTTT. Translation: CASSRRGNEKLFF.

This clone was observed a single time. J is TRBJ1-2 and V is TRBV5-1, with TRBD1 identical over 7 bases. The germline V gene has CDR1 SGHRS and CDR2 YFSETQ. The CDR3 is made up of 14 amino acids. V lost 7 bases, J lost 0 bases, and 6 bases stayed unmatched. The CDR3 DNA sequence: TGCGCCAGCTCGGGGACAGCAGCTAACTATGGCTACACCTTC. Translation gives CASSGTAANYGYTF. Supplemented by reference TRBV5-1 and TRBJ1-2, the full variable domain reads KAGVTQTPRYLIKTRGQQVTLSCSPISGHRSVSWYQQTPGQGLQFLFEYFSETQRNKGNFPGRFSGRQFSNSRSEMNVSTLELGDSALYLCASSGTAANYGYTFGSGTRLTVV.

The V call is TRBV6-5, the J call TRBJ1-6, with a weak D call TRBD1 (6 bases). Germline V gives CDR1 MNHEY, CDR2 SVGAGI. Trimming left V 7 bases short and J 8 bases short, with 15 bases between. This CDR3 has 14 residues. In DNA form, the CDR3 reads TGTGCCAGCATATTTGCGGGGGGCGATTCACCCCTCCACTTT. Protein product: CASIFAGGDSPLHF.

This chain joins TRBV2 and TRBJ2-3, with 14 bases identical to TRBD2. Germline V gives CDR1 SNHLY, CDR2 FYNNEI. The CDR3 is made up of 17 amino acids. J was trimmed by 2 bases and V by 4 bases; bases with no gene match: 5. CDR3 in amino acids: CASSGTSGGLYTDTQYF. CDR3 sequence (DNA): TGTGCCAGCAGTGGGACTAGCGGGGGGCTATACACAGATACGCAGTATTTT.

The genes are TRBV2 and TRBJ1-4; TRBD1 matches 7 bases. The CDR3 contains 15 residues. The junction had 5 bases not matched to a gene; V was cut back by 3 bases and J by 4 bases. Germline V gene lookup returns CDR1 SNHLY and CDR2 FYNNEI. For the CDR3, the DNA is TGTGCCAGCAGTGATTTAGGACAGGTTAATGAAAAACTGTTTTTT. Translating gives CASSDLGQVNEKLFF.

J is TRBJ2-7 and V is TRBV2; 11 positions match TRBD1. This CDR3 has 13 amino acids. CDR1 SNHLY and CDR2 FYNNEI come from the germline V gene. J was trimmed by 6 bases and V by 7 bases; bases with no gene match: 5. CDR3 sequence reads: CASTGGQGGEQYF. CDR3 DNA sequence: TGTGCCAGCACCGGGGGACAGGGGGGCGAGCAGTACTTC.

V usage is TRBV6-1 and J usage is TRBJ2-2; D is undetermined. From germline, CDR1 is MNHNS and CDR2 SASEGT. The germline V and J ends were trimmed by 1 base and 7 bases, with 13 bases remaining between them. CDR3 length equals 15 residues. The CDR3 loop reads CASSEDSSALGELFF. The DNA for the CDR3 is TGTGCCAGCAGTGAAGACTCCTCCGCGCTCGGGGAGCTGTTTTTT.

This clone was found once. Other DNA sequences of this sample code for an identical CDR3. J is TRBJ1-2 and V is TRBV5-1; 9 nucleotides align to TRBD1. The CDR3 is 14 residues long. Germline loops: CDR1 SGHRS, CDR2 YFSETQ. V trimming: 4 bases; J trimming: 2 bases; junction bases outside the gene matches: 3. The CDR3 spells CASSKDRGNYGYTF. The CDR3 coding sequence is TGCGCCAGCAGCAAGGACAGGGGAAACTATGGCTACACCTTC.

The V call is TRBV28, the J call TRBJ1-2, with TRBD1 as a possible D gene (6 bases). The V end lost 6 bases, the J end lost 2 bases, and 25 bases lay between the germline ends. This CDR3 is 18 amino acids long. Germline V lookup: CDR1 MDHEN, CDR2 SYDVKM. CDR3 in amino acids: CASSDRSLGGPRNYGYTF. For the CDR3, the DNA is TGTGCCAGCAGCGACCGATCCCTCGGGGGGCCGAGAAACTATGGCTACACCTTC.

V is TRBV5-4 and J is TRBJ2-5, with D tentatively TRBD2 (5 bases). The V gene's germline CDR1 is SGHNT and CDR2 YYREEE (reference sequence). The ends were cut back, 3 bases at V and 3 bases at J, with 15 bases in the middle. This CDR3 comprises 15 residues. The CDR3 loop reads CASSSAGDGKETQYF. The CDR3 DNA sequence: TGTGCCAGCAGCTCCGCAGGTGACGGGAAAGAGACCCAGTACTTC.

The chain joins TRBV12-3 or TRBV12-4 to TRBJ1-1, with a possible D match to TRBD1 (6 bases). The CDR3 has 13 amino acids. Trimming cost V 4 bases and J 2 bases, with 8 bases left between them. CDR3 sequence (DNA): TGTGCCAGCAGTTGGACAGAAAACACTGAAGCTTTCTTT. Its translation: CASSWTENTEAFF.

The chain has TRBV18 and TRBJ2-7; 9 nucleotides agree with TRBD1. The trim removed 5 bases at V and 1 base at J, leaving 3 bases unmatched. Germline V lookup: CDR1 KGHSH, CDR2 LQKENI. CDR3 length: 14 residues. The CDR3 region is CASSKGQGSYEQYF. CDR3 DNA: TGTGCCAGCTCAAAGGGACAGGGTTCCTACGAGCAGTACTTC.

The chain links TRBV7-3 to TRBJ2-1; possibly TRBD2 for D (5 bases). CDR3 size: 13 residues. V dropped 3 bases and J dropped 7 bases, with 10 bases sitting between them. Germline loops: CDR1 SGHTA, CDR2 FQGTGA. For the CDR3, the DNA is TGTGCCAGCAGCTTCCCCGGGAATAATGAGCAGTTCTTC. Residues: CASSFPGNNEQFF.

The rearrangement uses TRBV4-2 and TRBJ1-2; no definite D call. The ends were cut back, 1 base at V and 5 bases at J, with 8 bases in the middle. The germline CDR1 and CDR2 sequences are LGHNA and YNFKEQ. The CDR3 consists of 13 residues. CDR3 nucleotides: TGTGCCAGCAGCCAAGGGCGGCAGTATGGCTACACCTTC. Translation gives CASSQGRQYGYTF.

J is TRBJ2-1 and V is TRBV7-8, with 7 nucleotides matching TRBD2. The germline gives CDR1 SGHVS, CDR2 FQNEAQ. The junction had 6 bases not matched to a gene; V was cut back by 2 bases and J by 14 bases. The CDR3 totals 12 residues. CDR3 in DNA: TGTGCCAGCAGCTTACTTGGGACTAAGGAGTTCTTC. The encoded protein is CASSLLGTKEFF.

The chain's CDR3 is CAKDFPGCNQPQHF. CDR3 sequence (DNA): TGCGCCAAAGACTTCCCGGGTTGCAATCAGCCCCAGCATTTT. The chain employs TRBV10-2 and TRBJ1-5; D remains unclear. This CDR3 spans 14 amino acids. Germline V gene data show CDR1 as WSHSY and CDR2 as SAAADI. Trimming removed 10 bases at V and 2 bases at J, with 15 bases between.